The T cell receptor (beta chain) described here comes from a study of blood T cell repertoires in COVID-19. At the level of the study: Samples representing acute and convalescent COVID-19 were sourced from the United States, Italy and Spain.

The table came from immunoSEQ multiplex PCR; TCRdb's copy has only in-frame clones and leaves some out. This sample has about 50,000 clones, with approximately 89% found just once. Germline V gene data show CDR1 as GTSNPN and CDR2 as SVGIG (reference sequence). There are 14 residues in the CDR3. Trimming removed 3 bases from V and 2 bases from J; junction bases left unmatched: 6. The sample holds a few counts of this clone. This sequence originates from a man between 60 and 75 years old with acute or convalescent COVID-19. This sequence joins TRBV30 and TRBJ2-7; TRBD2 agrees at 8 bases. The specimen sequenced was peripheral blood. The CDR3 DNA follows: TGTGCCTGGAGGAGCGGGAGCAGAGCCTACGAGCAGTACTTC. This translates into CAWRSGSRAYEQYF.